A selection of T cell receptor beta chains follows, all from one sample in a study of blood T cell repertoires in COVID-19. Profiled with immunoSEQ multiplex PCR; TCRdb holds only in-frame clones, not every one. Of roughly 260,000 clones listed, 70% to 90% were seen once; the top ten hold approximately 2.2%. Sequences were obtained from peripheral blood. These receptors originate from a woman between 35 and 50 years old who had recovered from COVID-19. Both conserved end residues are part of each CDR3. The D gene is left open where the match is weak. Clone size is shown for a subset of rows, as once, few, many or a class of expanded clone.

>-|TRBD1|TRBJ2-5|TRBV7-2
TGTGCCAGCAGCCCAGGGACAGGGGGCGAAAGGAGAGAGACCCAGTACTTC
CASSPGTGGERRETQYF
>-|-|TRBJ1-4|TRBV30
TGTGCCTGGAGTGTCCTTTGGGGAGGTGAAAAACTGTTTTTT
CAWSVLWGGEKLFF
>-|TRBD1|TRBJ2-6|TRBV7-9
TGTGCCAGCAGCTTACAGGGGGCGAGCTCTGGGGCCAACGTCCTGACTTTC
CASSLQGASSGANVLTF
>few|TRBD1|TRBJ1-1|TRBV7-9
TGTGCCAGCAGCTTAGACAGGGGCTTTGAAGCTTTCTTT
CASSLDRGFEAFF
>-|-|TRBJ2-3|TRBV10-2
TGCGCCAGCGGGGGAGGCGGTTTATCCACAGATACGCAGTATTTT
CASGGGGLSTDTQYF
>-|-|TRBJ2-5|TRBV5-1
TGCGCCAGCAGCCTGCGACTGGAGGGGGAGACCCAGTACTTC
CASSLRLEGETQYF
>once|-|TRBJ2-5|TRBV3-1/TRBV3-2
TGTGCCAGCAGCCTTCGGGGTTCGGGAGAGACCCAGTACTTC
CASSLRGSGETQYF
>-|-|TRBJ1-5|TRBV28
TGTGCCAGCAGCTCCCCCCCGCAGCCCCAGCATTTT
CASSSPPQPQHF
>few|-|TRBJ1-5|TRBV19
TGTGCCAGTTCTTATCGGAGGGATCAGCCCCAGCATTTT
CASSYRRDQPQHF
>-|-|TRBJ2-1|TRBV28
TGTGCCAGCAGTCCCGCGCCAGGGGCTACTTACAATGAGCAGTTCTTC
CASSPAPGATYNEQFF
>-|-|TRBJ1-2|TRBV19
TGTGCCAGTAGTCCGGGGTACTATGGCTACACCTTC
CASSPGYYGYTF
>-|TRBD1|TRBJ1-4|TRBV19
TGTGCCAGCCAACGGGTAGGGGGCTGGGGTGCAACTAATGAAAAACTGTTTTTT
CASQRVGGWGATNEKLFF
>-|-|TRBJ1-1|TRBV4-3
TGCGCCAGCAGCCAAGATAGTAGGGGCACTGAAGCTTTCTTT
CASSQDSRGTEAFF
>once|-|TRBJ2-7|TRBV10-3
TGTGCCATCAGTGGAGAAACAGGGTCCTACGAGCAGTACTTC
CAISGETGSYEQYF
>-|TRBD2|TRBJ2-6|TRBV5-5
TGTGCCAGCAGCCCGGTAGCGGGATGGGGGGCCAACGTCCTGACTTTC
CASSPVAGWGANVLTF
>once|-|TRBJ1-3|TRBV5-6
TGTGCCAGCAGCTTGGATCCGGGGACCATATATTTT
CASSLDPGTIYF
>-|-|TRBJ2-1|TRBV27
TGTGCCAGCAGTCCCAACTACAATGAGCAGTTCTTC
CASSPNYNEQFF
>-|TRBD1|TRBJ1-2|TRBV4-1
TGCGCCAGCAGCCAAGAGGGCACAGGGGGACTCTATGGCTACACCTTC
CASSQEGTGGLYGYTF
>-|TRBD1|TRBJ2-1|TRBV24-1
TGTGCCACCAGTGGCTCGGACAGGGGGCCACTAAATGAGCAGTTCTTC
CATSGSDRGPLNEQFF
>-|TRBD1|TRBJ2-5|TRBV11-2
TGTGCCAGCAGGGATAACAGGGGGCCCGACGAGACCCAGTACTTC
CASRDNRGPDETQYF
>-|TRBD2|TRBJ2-1|TRBV4-3
TGCGCCAGCAGCCAAGGTGCTAGCGGGAGGGGTGAGCAGTTCTTC
CASSQGASGRGEQFF
>-|TRBD2|TRBJ2-1|TRBV12-5
TGTGCTAGTGGTCAATTGGGACTACTATCCTACAATGAGCAGTTCTTC
CASGQLGLLSYNEQFF
>-|TRBD2|TRBJ2-1|TRBV28
TGTGCCAACTCAGGGGGTAGCGGGAGGAATGAGCAGTTCTTC
CANSGGSGRNEQFF
>few|TRBD1|TRBJ1-6|TRBV14
TGTGCCAGCAGCCAAGTCCGGGACAGAGGTTCACCCCTCCACTTT
CASSQVRDRGSPLHF
>once|TRBD2|TRBJ2-1|TRBV5-4
TGTGCCAGCAGCTTGGCGGGCGGGAGGGCCTCTGGAAATGAGCAGTTCTTC
CASSLAGGRASGNEQFF
>-|-|TRBJ2-7|TRBV29-1
TGCAGCGTCGGGACATCTTCGGGAGAGCAGTACTTC
CSVGTSSGEQYF
>-|TRBD2|TRBJ2-5|TRBV11-2
TGTGCCAGCAGCTCTGGGGGGGCCCAGTACTTC
CASSSGGAQYF
>few|TRBD2|TRBJ2-1|TRBV7-3
TGTGCCAGCAGCAGAGCGGGAGGGAGCTCCTACAATGAGCAGTTCTTC
CASSRAGGSSYNEQFF
>-|-|TRBJ2-5|TRBV11-1
TGTGCCAGCAGCCCAGAGGGCAGAGCCCAAGAGACCCAGTACTTC
CASSPEGRAQETQYF
>-|-|TRBJ1-2|TRBV5-6
TGTGCCAGCAGCCGCGGGATGGAAAACTATGGCTACACCTTC
CASSRGMENYGYTF
>-|-|TRBJ2-1|TRBV5-1
TGCGCCAGCAGCCAAGGACAGCAGAACAATGAGCAGTTCTTC
CASSQGQQNNEQFF
>-|-|TRBJ2-3|TRBV19
TGTGCCAGTAGTATGGCGACGGGAAGCACAGATACGCAGTATTTT
CASSMATGSTDTQYF
>-|-|TRBJ2-2|TRBV18
TGTGCCAGCTCACGTCGGCGGGAAGTTAACACCGGGGAGCTGTTTTTT
CASSRRREVNTGELFF
>-|-|TRBJ1-5|TRBV5-6
TGTGCCAGCAGCTTGAGAGGGAGCAGCAATCAGCCCCAGCATTTT
CASSLRGSSNQPQHF
>-|-|TRBJ1-1|TRBV27
TGTGCCAGCAGTTCTCGGACATTGGGTGAAGCTTTCTTT
CASSSRTLGEAFF
>-|-|TRBJ1-2|TRBV14
TGTGCCAGCAGCCAAGATCGGGAGGTAAACTATGGCTACACCTTC
CASSQDREVNYGYTF
>-|-|TRBJ2-5|TRBV19
TGTGCCAGTAGTTCTCGGTCCTCCTCGGAGACCCAGTACTTC
CASSSRSSSETQYF
>-|TRBD2|TRBJ2-7|TRBV5-1
TGCGCCAGCAGGGGGGGGAACGAGCAGTACTTC
CASRGGNEQYF
>-|-|TRBJ2-7|TRBV5-1
TGCGCCAGCAGAAAATTCCAGGGGTCTGGCTACGAGCAGTACTTC
CASRKFQGSGYEQYF
>-|-|TRBJ2-2|TRBV9
TGTGCCAGCAGCGTATTGGCAGGGTCGGTCACCGGGGAGCTGTTTTTT
CASSVLAGSVTGELFF
>-|TRBD2|TRBJ2-5|TRBV7-2
TGTGCCAGCAGCAGACGACTAGCGGGGGAACAAGAGACCCAGTACTTC
CASSRRLAGEQETQYF
>-|TRBD1|TRBJ2-7|TRBV3-1/TRBV3-2
TGTGCCAGCCGATGGACAGGGGGCACCGAGCAGTACTTC
CASRWTGGTEQYF
>few|-|TRBJ2-7|TRBV29-1
TGCAGCGTTGAAGATCCAGGGATCTCCTACGAGCAGTACTTC
CSVEDPGISYEQYF
>-|-|TRBJ2-1|TRBV28
TGTGCCAGCAGTTTAATTCGGGGAAACGGGGGGCTGGGCAATGAGCAGTTCTTC
CASSLIRGNGGLGNEQFF
>-|TRBD2|TRBJ2-5|TRBV5-1
TGCGCCAGCAGCTTGGCCCGACTAGCGGGGGGGCAAGAGACCCAGTACTTC
CASSLARLAGGQETQYF
>-|TRBD2|TRBJ2-7|TRBV2
TGTGCCAGCAGGACTAGCGGGAACACCTACGAGCAGTACTTC
CASRTSGNTYEQYF
>-|TRBD1|TRBJ1-2|TRBV27
TGTGCCAGCAGTGCTACAGGGGTTGGCGGCTACACCTTC
CASSATGVGGYTF
>-|TRBD2|TRBJ2-1|TRBV7-3
TGTGCCAGCAGCCCAGGACTAGCGCCCTACAATGAGCAGTTCTTC
CASSPGLAPYNEQFF
>-|TRBD2|TRBJ2-7|TRBV7-2
TGTGCCAGCAGCTTACAAGCGGGGGCCTTCTACGAGCAGTACTTC
CASSLQAGAFYEQYF
>-|TRBD2|TRBJ2-1|TRBV7-9
TGTGCCAGCAGCCCCTTCGCGGGGGAGGGAGACAATGAGCAGTTCTTC
CASSPFAGEGDNEQFF
>-|-|TRBJ1-1|TRBV11-2
TGTGCCAGCAGCTTAGGTGCAGGAAACACTGAAGCTTTCTTT
CASSLGAGNTEAFF
>-|TRBD1|TRBJ2-7|TRBV23-1
TGCGCCAGCAGTCGGGCGGGGACAGGGGCAGCCCCTATCTACCACGAGCAGTACTTC
CASSRAGTGAAPIYHEQYF
>-|-|TRBJ1-2|TRBV3-1/TRBV3-2
TGTGCCAGCAGCCAATCGGGAGGTTCTAACTATGGCTACACCTTC
CASSQSGGSNYGYTF
>-|-|TRBJ1-2|TRBV7-3
TGTGCCAGCAGCTTAACCGCAGGGGCCGTTGGCTACACCTTC
CASSLTAGAVGYTF
>-|TRBD1|TRBJ1-2|TRBV19
TGTGCCAGTACCGACCAAGGGACAGCTAGCTATGGCTACACCTTC
CASTDQGTASYGYTF
>-|-|TRBJ1-3|TRBV30
TGTGCCTGGAGCCAACAGGGATTCCCCTCTGGAAACACCATATATTTT
CAWSQQGFPSGNTIYF
>-|TRBD2|TRBJ2-7|TRBV12-3/TRBV12-4
TGTGCCAGCAGTTTAACGGGGGGGTACGAGCAGTACTTC
CASSLTGGYEQYF